The present T cell receptor (beta chain) was sequenced within a study of blood T cell repertoires in COVID-19. Study-level background: Some COVID-19 samples were acute and others convalescent; all came from the United States, Italy and Spain. The cDNA or gDNA used as material had been derived from T cells, B-cell-depleted T cells, or PBMCs.

There are 13 residues in the CDR3. V lost 6 bases to trimming and J lost 8 bases, with 11 bases between them. The germline V gene has CDR1 MNHEY and CDR2 SVGAGI. Authors' data handling: Researchers report that nucleated cell counts were estimated from reference gene primer amplification. Libraries were prepared by immunoSEQ multiplex PCR; TCRdb keeps only in-frame clonotypes and omits some of them. For V, J and clone size, that table is used; D and trimming come from the DNA. The data show some 130,000 clones, 81% seen once. Sequencing was carried out using peripheral blood. V gene TRBV6-5 combines with J gene TRBJ1-6; D not certain. The sequence was obtained from a woman aged 55-70 years with active or convalescent COVID-19. CDR3 amino acids: CASRPMGDSPLHF. The CDR3, as DNA: TGTGCCAGCAGGCCTATGGGAGATTCACCCCTCCACTTT.